A single T cell receptor (beta chain) is shown here with its context. What it recognizes is unknown. The sample originates from a study of long-term antiretroviral therapy in people with HIV. A v3.0 immunoSEQ assay was performed at survey level. Only in-frame clones appear in the TCRdb table, and some are missing; sequencing was by immunoSEQ multiplex PCR. The sample includes over 20,000 clones, around four fifths seen only once; the top ten take roughly 5%. Points from the study as a whole: Before ART, certain clones expanded, and these dominated the repertoire at all time points.

CDR3 length equals 15 residues. The germline gives CDR1 MNHNY, CDR2 SVGAGI (reference sequence). V lost 7 bases and J 3 bases, leaving 16 bases between the germline ends. This sequence joins TRBV6-6 and TRBJ2-4; D is ambiguous. Source: unsorted PBMCs, taken 3 years after starting antiretroviral therapy. The sequence was collected from a man in his late teens or twenties with HIV. This chain's CDR3 is CASTTAERSKNIQYF. In DNA form, the CDR3 reads TGTGCCAGCACCACAGCAGAGAGGAGCAAAAACATTCAGTACTTC.